This TCR beta chain was documented in a study of T cell repertoires in cytomegalovirus infection. Per the germline V gene, CDR1 is SNHLY and CDR2 is FYNNEI. CDR3 length: 14 residues. The germline V and J ends were trimmed by 3 bases and 3 bases, with 11 bases remaining between them. Points from the study as a whole: In two of eight donors, the top clonotype was HLA-C-restricted CMV-specific.

This clonotype was observed a few times. The antigen remains unidentified. Via MiXCR, TCRdb re-called the reads, giving one row per CDR3 protein. The data contain about 700,000 distinct CDR3 sequences, approximately 33% of them singletons. This clonotype was obtained from a human donor in good health (CMV status not recorded). Some clones in this sample may be carry-over from other donors' samples. Sample: cultured PBMCs, taken from culture after CMV antigen stimulation. This sequence joins TRBV2 and TRBJ1-2; D is perhaps TRBD1 (5 bases). The DNA for the CDR3 is TGTGCCAGCAGTGAGAGGACATTTGACTATGGCTACACCTTC. Protein product: CASSERTFDYGYTF.